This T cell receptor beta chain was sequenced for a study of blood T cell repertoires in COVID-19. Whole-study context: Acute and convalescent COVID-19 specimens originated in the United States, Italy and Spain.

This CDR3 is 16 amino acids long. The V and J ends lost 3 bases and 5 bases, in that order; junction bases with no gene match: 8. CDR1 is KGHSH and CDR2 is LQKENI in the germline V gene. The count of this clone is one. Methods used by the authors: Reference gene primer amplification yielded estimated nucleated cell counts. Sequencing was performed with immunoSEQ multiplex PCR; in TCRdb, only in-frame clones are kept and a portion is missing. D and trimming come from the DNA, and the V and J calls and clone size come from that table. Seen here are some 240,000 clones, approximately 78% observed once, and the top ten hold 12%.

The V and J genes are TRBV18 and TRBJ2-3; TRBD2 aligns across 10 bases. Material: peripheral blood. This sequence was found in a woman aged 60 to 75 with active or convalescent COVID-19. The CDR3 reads CASSPPAGGPGDTQYF. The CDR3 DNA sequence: TGTGCCAGCTCACCCCCAGCGGGGGGGCCCGGAGATACGCAGTATTTT.